The 3 T cell receptor beta chains listed next were all sequenced from one sample in a study of cytotoxic CD8 clonotypes in ibrutinib-treated CLL. Data came from immunoSEQ multiplex PCR; TCRdb stores just in-frame clones and leaves some out. The data show roughly 250,000 clones, 70% seen once. Here the sequenced sample was PBMCs, taken after 24 months of ibrutinib treatment. All receptors come from a human donor with chronic lymphocytic leukemia.

This chain connects TRBV7-9 to TRBJ2-3; 9 bases match TRBD2. J lost 6 bases, V lost 4 bases, and 8 bases had no gene match. From germline, CDR1 is SEHNR and CDR2 FQNEAQ (reference sequence). The CDR3 has 15 residues. The CDR3 coding sequence is TGTGCCAGCAGCTCCCGGCGGGAGGGGGGGGATACGCAGTATTTT. Its translation: CASSSRREGGDTQYF. The entire variable domain, with the rest obtained from reference TRBV7-9 and TRBJ2-3, is as follows: DTGVSQNPRHKITKRGQNVTFRCDPISEHNRLYWYRQTLGQGPEFLTYFQNEAQLEKSRLLSDRFSAERPKGSFSTLEIQRTEQGDSAMYLCASSSRREGGDTQYFGPGTRLTVL.

This rearrangement joins TRBV4-2 to TRBJ2-5; no clear D. CDR1 is LGHNA and CDR2 is YNFKEQ in the germline V gene. V was trimmed by 0 bases and J by 5 bases, leaving 22 bases between them. The length of the CDR3 is 18 residues. CDR3 protein: CASSQDSDLLSRTETQYF. The CDR3 DNA sequence: TGTGCCAGCAGCCAAGACTCCGATTTGTTGTCAAGGACCGAGACCCAGTACTTC.

The chain carries TRBV13 and TRBJ2-5; 11 bases align to TRBD2. Germline CDR1 reads PRHDT; CDR2 reads FYEKMQ (reference sequence). J was trimmed by 7 bases and V by 3 bases; bases with no gene match: 7. This CDR3 has 15 residues. CDR3: CASSLTSGAMGTQYF. The CDR3 DNA reads TGTGCCAGCAGCTTGACTAGCGGGGCGATGGGGACCCAGTACTTC.